These 24 T cell receptor beta chains were all obtained from the same sample, sequenced in a study of blood T cells in healthy people across ages. Through a sample-barcoded 5' primer and a J-beta primer mix, a second PCR was run for about 7 to 12 cycles. One entry per CDR3 protein results from TCRdb running MiXCR on the 5' RACE reads. The sample lists about 580,000 distinct CDR3 sequences; around half were seen once. Specimen: blood. Receptors were obtained from a man older than 75 in good health.

The chain uses TRBV20-1 and TRBJ2-1; tentatively, D is TRBD2 (5 bases). Germline V gene lookup returns CDR1 DFQATT and CDR2 SNEGSKA (reference sequence). With 0 bases removed from V and 3 bases from J, the gap between germline ends came to 21 bases. The CDR3 is 18 amino acids. The CDR3 here is CSARDSVAWLGSYNEQFF. The CDR3 nucleotides read TGCAGTGCTAGAGATAGCGTGGCCTGGTTAGGGAGCTACAATGAGCAGTTCTTC.

The CDR3 coding sequence is TGTGCCAGCAGTGAACACGGGAGTTCCTACAATGAGCAGTTCTTC. Its translation is CASSEHGSSYNEQFF. This chain joins TRBV7-9 and TRBJ2-1; D is perhaps TRBD2 (6 bases). V lost 6 bases and J 1 base, leaving 13 bases between the germline ends. Germline lookup yields CDR1 SEHNR and CDR2 FQNEAQ (reference sequence). The CDR3 is 15 residues long.

This clonotype appeared a few times. The V and J genes are TRBV20-1 and TRBJ1-6; TRBD1 agrees at 7 bases. Germline loops: CDR1 DFQATT, CDR2 SNEGSKA (reference sequence). Unmatched junction bases numbered 9, after V lost 0 bases and J lost 7 bases. This CDR3 contains 16 residues. The chain's CDR3 is CSARDSLGTANSPLHF. CDR3 coding DNA: TGCAGTGCTAGAGATTCCCTCGGGACAGCAAATTCACCCCTCCACTTT.

The V call is TRBV18, the J call TRBJ2-7; D not certain. The CDR3 consists of 12 residues. CDR1 KGHSH and CDR2 LQKENI come from the germline V gene. Trimming took off 3 bases at V and 3 bases at J, with 6 bases between the two ends. The CDR3 loop is CASSPGNYEQYF. DNA for the CDR3: TGTGCCAGCTCACCTGGGAACTACGAGCAGTACTTC.

Many counts were recorded for this clonotype. V usage is TRBV7-9 and J usage is TRBJ1-2; no definite D call. The CDR3 runs to 12 residues. The germline V gene has CDR1 SEHNR and CDR2 FQNEAQ (reference sequence). V lost 1 base and J 7 bases, leaving 7 bases between the germline ends. The CDR3 sequence: CASSLGGFGYTF. For the CDR3, the DNA is TGTGCCAGCAGCTTAGGAGGGTTTGGCTACACCTTC.

About this clonotype: A much larger clone differs from this one at a single base, so this may be a read error. The rearrangement joins TRBV29-1 to TRBJ2-1; D could derive from TRBD1 or TRBD2 (5 bases each). Trimming stripped 7 bases from V and 4 bases from J, with 17 bases between. CDR3 length equals 14 residues. Germline V gene data show CDR1 as SQVTM and CDR2 as ANQGSEA. The CDR3 nucleotides read TGCAGCGCCAAAGCCGGGGCACTATACAATGAGCAGTTCTTC. Its translation is CSAKAGALYNEQFF.

This chain connects TRBV9 to TRBJ2-3; TRBD2 matches at 8 bases. The CDR3 extends over 16 amino acids. Trimming cost V 3 bases and J 7 bases; bases outside gene matches: 13. Germline CDR1 reads SGDLS; CDR2 reads YYNGEE. In DNA form, the CDR3 reads TGTGCCAGCAGCGCTATGCTTCCCGGGAGGGCGAATACGCAGTATTTT. It codes for CASSAMLPGRANTQYF.

The CDR3 sequence: CASSLSLFHGYTF. The CDR3 DNA reads TGTGCCAGCAGTTTATCGCTCTTCCATGGCTACACCTTC. The V gene is TRBV28, the J gene TRBJ1-2; D uncertain. CDR3 length equals 13 residues. The germline V gene encodes CDR1 MDHEN and CDR2 SYDVKM. V gave up 1 base and J gave up 6 bases, with 9 bases separating them.

This sequence joins TRBV27 and TRBJ2-2; D remains ambiguous. Trimming stripped 1 base from V and 4 bases from J, with 4 bases between. The CDR3 has 13 amino acids. Germline V gene sequence: CDR1 MNHEY, CDR2 SMNVEV (reference sequence). The CDR3 is CASSLYGTGELFF. The CDR3 bases are TGTGCCAGCAGTTTATACGGCACCGGGGAGCTGTTTTTT.

The chain employs TRBV4-3 and TRBJ1-1, with D hard to call. This CDR3 region has 13 residues. V gave up 0 bases and J gave up 6 bases, with 8 bases separating them. Germline V lookup: CDR1 LGHNA, CDR2 YSLEER. This CDR3 reads CASSQDVEAEAFF. CDR3 nucleotides: TGCGCCAGCAGCCAAGACGTAGAGGCTGAAGCTTTCTTT.

This chain joins TRBV9 and TRBJ2-7; D is perhaps TRBD1 (6 bases). The germline V gene has CDR1 SGDLS and CDR2 YYNGEE. The CDR3 has 16 residues. V was clipped by 3 bases and J by 0 bases, with 16 bases between them. The CDR3 protein is CASSASGSRGSYEQYF. The DNA of the CDR3 is TGTGCCAGCAGCGCCTCAGGAAGCAGGGGCTCCTACGAGCAGTACTTC.

This sequence joins TRBV29-1 and TRBJ2-5; 8 positions agree with TRBD2. This CDR3 is built from 12 residues. The trim removed 7 bases at V and 1 base at J, leaving 2 bases unmatched. Germline V gene lookup returns CDR1 SQVTM and CDR2 ANQGSEA. CDR3 nucleotides: TGCAGCGGGCGGGGGGCCCAAGAGACCCAGTACTTC. Translated: CSGRGAQETQYF. The full variable domain, with the rest looked up from reference TRBV29-1 and TRBJ2-5, is SAVISQKPSRDICQRGTSLTIQCQVDSQVTMMFWYRQQPGQSLTLIATANQGSEATYESGFVIDKFPISRPNLTFSTLTVSNMSPEDSSIYLCSGRGAQETQYFGPGTRLLVL.

The chain uses TRBV18 and TRBJ2-1, with TRBD2 matching over 10 bases. Per germline, CDR1 KGHSH and CDR2 LQKENI. After removal of 5 bases from V and 4 bases from J, the junction contained 5 bases not matched to a gene. This CDR3 is built from 15 residues. As DNA, the CDR3 is TGTGCCAGCTCAGTGGGACTAGCGCGATACAATGAGCAGTTCTTC. Protein product: CASSVGLARYNEQFF. The whole variable domain, remainder taken from reference TRBV18 and TRBJ2-1, is NAGVMQNPRHLVRRRGQEARLRCSPMKGHSHVYWYRQLPEEGLKFMVYLQKENIIDESGMPKERFSAEFPKEGPSILRIQQVVRGDSAAYFCASSVGLARYNEQFFGPGTRLTVL.

The V call is TRBV20-1, the J call TRBJ2-1, with 14 bases identical to TRBD2. Germline V lookup: CDR1 DFQATT, CDR2 SNEGSKA (reference sequence). The CDR3 runs 17 residues. Unmatched junction bases numbered 14, after V lost 6 bases and J lost 7 bases. The CDR3 protein is CSAFLPGLAGVGNEQFF. The CDR3 nucleotides read TGCAGTGCCTTTCTTCCGGGACTAGCGGGAGTTGGGAATGAGCAGTTCTTC.

The chain joins TRBV4-1 to TRBJ2-5; 7 nucleotides align to TRBD1. The J segment lost 3 bases and the V segment lost 2 bases, leaving 3 bases of the junction unmatched. The CDR3 loop spans 14 amino acids. Germline V CDR1 and CDR2: MGHRA, YSYEKL. CDR3 residues: CASSQHDREETQYF. The CDR3 DNA sequence: TGCGCCAGCAGCCAACACGACAGGGAAGAGACCCAGTACTTC.

The rearrangement joins TRBV28 to TRBJ2-1; D uncertain. CDR1 MDHEN and CDR2 SYDVKM come from the germline V gene. The CDR3 runs to 14 residues. Trimming pared 4 bases from V and 4 bases from J, leaving 11 bases between. The CDR3 reads CASSSVPLYNEQFF. In DNA form, the CDR3 reads TGTGCCAGCAGTTCCGTGCCCTTATACAATGAGCAGTTCTTC.

The table lists this clonotype with a few counts. This chain joins TRBV5-1 and TRBJ2-2; weak D call: TRBD2 (6 bases). V shed 1 base and J shed 1 base, with 11 bases lying between them. Germline V gives CDR1 SGHRS, CDR2 YFSETQ. The CDR3 is 16 residues long. CDR3: CASSLFGGQNTGELFF. Here the CDR3 DNA reads TGCGCCAGCAGCTTGTTCGGGGGTCAGAACACCGGGGAGCTGTTTTTT.

This chain connects TRBV20-1 to TRBJ2-1, with 10 bases fitting TRBD1. CDR3 length: 17 residues. V gave up 6 bases and J gave up 4 bases; unmatched junction bases: 15. Germline CDR1 is DFQATT and CDR2 is SNEGSKA (reference sequence). The CDR3 protein is CSAIDPGTGDNYNEQFF. For the CDR3, the DNA is TGCAGTGCCATTGATCCCGGGACAGGGGATAATTACAATGAGCAGTTCTTC.

The chain combines TRBV5-1 with TRBJ2-2; 11 bases line up with TRBD2. In germline, CDR1 is SGHRS, CDR2 YFSETQ. The CDR3 totals 16 residues. Trimming cost V 3 bases and J 3 bases; bases outside gene matches: 4. Here the CDR3 reads CASSYGTSGYTGELFF. The DNA for the CDR3 is TGCGCCAGCAGCTACGGGACTAGCGGATACACCGGGGAGCTGTTTTTT.

The V gene is TRBV2, the J gene TRBJ2-5; D is uncertain. CDR1 and CDR2 from the germline V gene are SNHLY and FYNNEI. V was trimmed by 4 bases and J by 5 bases, leaving 8 bases between them. CDR3 length equals 12 residues. The CDR3 nucleotides read TGTGCCAGCAGTGGAGTGTGGGAGACCCAGTACTTC. This gives the protein CASSGVWETQYF.

This chain uses TRBV30 with TRBJ2-7, with D uncertain. The V gene lost 0 bases and the J gene lost 12 bases, with 12 bases spanning the gap. Germline V gene lookup returns CDR1 GTSNPN and CDR2 SVGIG (reference sequence). CDR3 length equals 11 residues. The CDR3 nucleotides are TGTGCCTGGAGTGTGGGTCCACTCTGGTACTTC. Translated, it gives CAWSVGPLWYF.

This clonotype was seen only a few times. The V call is TRBV6-6, the J call TRBJ2-5, with a weak D call TRBD2 (6 bases). Trimming took off 0 bases at V and 11 bases at J, with 19 bases between the two ends. The germline gives CDR1 MNHNY, CDR2 SVGAGI (reference sequence). The CDR3 runs to 15 residues. CDR3 nucleotide sequence: TGTGCCAGCAGTTACTCGGGGGAGGCCTCGGATGAGCAGTACTTC. Translating it yields CASSYSGEASDEQYF.

This chain connects TRBV7-9 to TRBJ2-2; TRBD1 aligns across 12 bases. Germline-derived CDR1 and CDR2 are SEHNR and FQNEAQ (reference sequence). After removal of 5 bases from V and 4 bases from J, the junction contained 11 bases not matched to a gene. This CDR3 comprises 18 residues. CDR3 sequence reads: CASSTGTGGLVSTGELFF. The DNA of the CDR3 is TGTGCCAGCAGCACCGGGACAGGGGGCTTGGTGTCCACCGGGGAGCTGTTTTTT.

The chain couples TRBV20-1 to TRBJ1-2, with 7 bases aligning to TRBD1. The germline V gene has CDR1 DFQATT and CDR2 SNEGSKA (reference sequence). J was trimmed by 7 bases and V by 2 bases; bases with no gene match: 4. This CDR3 has 12 residues. The CDR3 loop is CSARKGAPGYTF. The CDR3 DNA reads TGCAGTGCTAGAAAGGGGGCGCCTGGCTACACCTTC.